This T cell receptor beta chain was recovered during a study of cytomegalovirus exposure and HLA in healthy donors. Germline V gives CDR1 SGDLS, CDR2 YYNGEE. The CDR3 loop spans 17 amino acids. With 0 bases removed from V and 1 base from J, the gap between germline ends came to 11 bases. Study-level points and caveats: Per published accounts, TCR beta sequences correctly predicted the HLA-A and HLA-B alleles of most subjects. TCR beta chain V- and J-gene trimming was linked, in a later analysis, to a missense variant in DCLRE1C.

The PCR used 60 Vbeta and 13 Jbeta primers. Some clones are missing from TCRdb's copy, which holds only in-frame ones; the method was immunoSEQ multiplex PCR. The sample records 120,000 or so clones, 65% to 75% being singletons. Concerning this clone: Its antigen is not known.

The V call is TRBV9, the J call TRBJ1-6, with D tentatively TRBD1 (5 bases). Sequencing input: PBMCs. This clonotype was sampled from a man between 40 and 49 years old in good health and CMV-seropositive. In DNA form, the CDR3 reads TGTGCCAGCAGCGTAGAGAAGGGACTATCCTATAATTCACCCCTCCACTTT. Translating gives CASSVEKGLSYNSPLHF.